This T cell receptor (beta chain) was identified during a study of T cell responses to AZD1222 COVID-19 vaccine. General study results and limits: All repertoire sampling was performed exclusively after the peak T cell response. Only 5 or 6 AZD1222 recipients were seropositive at baseline. Clonal diversity may have been underestimated in mostly white British donors.

The analysis combined second doses at about 4 or about 12 weeks. Concerning this clone: The antigen is not known.

The protocol was immunoSEQ multiplex PCR, while the TCRdb copy is restricted to in-frame clones and leaves out a portion. The sample holds 160,000 or so clones, 90% to 95% seen once. Germline V gene data show CDR1 as MNHEY and CDR2 as SVGAGI. Trimming removed 7 bases at V and 4 bases at J, with 11 bases between. This CDR3 contains 12 residues. This rearrangement joins TRBV6-5 to TRBJ2-7, with D hard to call. The sample consisted of peripheral blood, taken 28 days after the second AZD1222 dose. The receptor was derived from an adult who received the AZD1222 COVID-19 vaccine. Written as DNA, the CDR3 is TGTGCCAGCAAGGTTACCTATTACGAGCAGTACTTC. Encoded protein: CASKVTYYEQYF.